The entry below describes one TCR beta chain. This receptor's antigen is unknown. One base away there is no much larger clone; base qualities are not given. The sample comes from a study of vaccination effects on CD4 cells after COVID-19 (dated by TCRdb to the early 2020s). Background for the entire study: Across the study, the median time from the second dose to post-vaccine sampling was 72 days (range 14 to 241). SARS-CoV-2 spike-specific CD4+ TCR repertoires were compared before and after mRNA vaccination in COVID-19 convalescent patients and in infection-naive vaccine recipients. Altogether, some 10 COVID-19 convalescent patients and a few SARS-CoV-2-naive healthy vaccine recipients made up the full study. Cultures from other donors in the study were sequenced with the Oncomine TCR Beta short-read assay on an Illumina iSeq 100. Study-wide conclusions, independent of this receptor: Both infection-induced and vaccine-induced clones contracted markedly at late post-vaccination timepoints, which is consistent with waning T cell responses. Only a small number of convalescent patients were included, and no early post-infection timepoints were available, which limited the study. Among healthy vaccine recipients, nearly all vaccine-induced clones were SARS-CoV-2 mono-reactive, and only 1 of 255 was cross-reactive with common cold coronaviruses.

The ViraFEST assay stimulated PBMC with viral peptide pools and then used TCR sequencing to identify antigen-specific CD4+ T cell clonotypes by expansion. After 10 to 11 days of culture, CD4+ T cells were isolated with the EasySep CD4+ T cell isolation kit. Each participant received two doses of an mRNA SARS-CoV-2 vaccine, either BNT162b2 or mRNA-1273. The absence of prior SARS-CoV-2 infection in healthy vaccine recipients was confirmed by negative nucleocapsid antibodies before and after vaccination. Each well held 1.5 million to 2.5 million PBMC cultured in IMDM containing approximately 5% human AB serum, roughly 10 IU/ml IL-2 and gentamicin, along with 8 to 10 ug/ml peptides. On days 3 and 7, half of the culture medium was replaced with fresh IL-2-containing medium. Unless otherwise noted, each peptide stimulation condition was cultured in triplicate wells. PBMC were separated from whole blood using Ficoll-Paque Plus gradient centrifugation and were then either cryopreserved at -140C or used fresh. The overlapping peptide pools covered the spike proteins of SARS-CoV-2 as well as those of the common cold coronaviruses HCoV-NL63, HCoV-OC43 and HCoV-229E. Genomic DNA was extracted from cultured CD4+ T cells with the QIAamp micro DNA kit.

Reading the germline V gene (reference sequence) gives CDR1 LGHDT and CDR2 YNNKEL. Its CDR3 holds 16 amino acids, cysteine through phenylalanine. Only CDR3 DNA remains: 48 bases, in frame from the first base. Trimming costs V 3 bases and J 3 bases, and their ends lie 17 bases apart. Library preparation employed the immunoSEQ multiplex PCR assay. DNA from the cultured and isolated CD4+ T cells underwent TCR beta CDR3 sequencing. The authors' pipeline ran thus. Non-productive TCR sequences were removed and reads were trimmed to the CDR3 region, keeping CDR3s of at least 7 amino acids. The MANAFEST web app was used to pick out antigen-specific clonotypes by comparing their expansion in peptide wells with that in reference cultures. To count as positive, a clone had to show expansion at FDR<0.05 compared with the reference and with all other wells, an odds ratio above 5, and a frequency above 0.1% in two replicate wells. Cross-reactive clonotypes were defined as significantly expanded in SARS-CoV-2 spike wells and in at least one common cold coronavirus spike condition. CDR3 similarity was assessed by Levenshtein distance using the stringdist R package, and unrooted trees were constructed with ape in R 3.6.1. TCRdb provides this immuneACCESS table in a form limited to in-frame rearrangements. Some clones are lacking; in checked studies, under half of them reflect an unresolved V gene, and why the rest are absent is not known. The V and J calls and clone size are taken from that table; D and trimming were inferred from the DNA. This sample gives approximately 30,000 clones in total; around 70% of them show up just once. The ten most abundant clones make up roughly 10% of the sample.

This TCR derives from a human donor who received a COVID-19 vaccine. The sequences come from CD4+ T cells from PBMCs cultured with HCoV-NL63 spike peptides, collected after COVID-19 vaccination. What this sample's cell subset or site label stands for: HCoV-NL63 spike overlapping peptide pool stimulation. Here the chain combines TRBV3-1 (or the pseudogene TRBV3-2) and TRBJ1-1, with the D segment identity uncertain. The DNA sequence is TGTGCCAGCAGCCAGTACTCGGGCCCTAGGGACACTGAAGCTTTCTTT. The encoded protein is CASSQYSGPRDTEAFF.